The rows below give T cell receptor beta chains drawn from one sample of a study of T cells in Graves' hyperthyroidism and ophthalmopathy. One entry per CDR3 protein results from TCRdb running MiXCR on the multiplex PCR reads. Of around 620,000 distinct CDR3 sequences in the sample, around 45% are singletons; the top ten hold roughly 19%. The material sequenced was peripheral blood or thyroid tissue (not recorded which). The origin of the receptors is an adult woman with Graves' disease, either hyperthyroidism or ophthalmopathy (not recorded which). Each CDR3 is given with its conserved first and last residue. The D gene is left open where the match is weak. Expanded clones get a size class; other rows say once, few or many, or leave the size out.

size,V,D,J,CDR3,DNA
many,TRBV5-1,.,TRBJ1-4,CASSLTVGEEKLFF,TGCGCCAGCAGTCTGACAGTAGGGGAAGAAAAACTGTTTTTT
.,TRBV10-3,.,TRBJ2-2,CAIRAGQGF,TGTGCCATCAGGGCGGGCCAGGGGTTT
.,TRBV19,TRBD1,TRBJ1-5,CASSHTTGGSNQPQHF,TGTGCCAGTAGTCATACTACAGGGGGTAGCAATCAGCCCCAGCATTTT
.,TRBV16,TRBD1,TRBJ1-4,CASSLLWFGTGGEKLFF,TGTGCCAGCAGCCTACTTTGGTTTGGGACAGGGGGCGAAAAACTGTTTTTT
few,TRBV7-9,.,TRBJ1-2,CASSLVVGSYTF,TGTGCCAGCAGCTTAGTTGTCGGTAGCTACACCTTC
.,TRBV7-8,.,TRBJ2-5,CASSLAPGGSETQYF,TGTGCCAGCAGCTTAGCGCCAGGGGGGTCAGAGACCCAGTACTTC
.,TRBV10-2,.,TRBJ2-7,CASRQRGPSSRGAYEQYF,TGCGCCAGCAGGCAACGCGGACCCAGCAGCCGTGGCGCATACGAGCAGTACTTC
few,TRBV10-3,TRBD2,TRBJ2-1,CAIALAANNEQFF,TGTGCCATCGCCCTAGCGGCCAACAATGAGCAGTTCTTC
.,TRBV19,TRBD1,TRBJ1-5,CASSISRGRQPQHF,TGTGCCAGTAGTATAAGTAGGGGGCGTCAGCCCCAGCATTTT
few,TRBV7-2,.,TRBJ2-5,CASSLDSAVGTQYF,TGTGCCAGCAGCTTAGATTCAGCGGTTGGGACCCAGTACTTC
.,TRBV5-1,TRBD1,TRBJ1-4,CASAPGGPNEKLFF,TGCGCCAGCGCCCCAGGGGGGCCGAATGAAAAACTGTTTTTT
.,TRBV7-9,.,TRBJ2-5,CASSPNTEPQETQYF,TGCGCCAGCAGCCCGAACACCGAGCCCCAAGAGACCCAGTACTTC
few,TRBV10-3,.,TRBJ1-2,CAISEEESYGYTF,TGTGCCATCAGTGAGGAGGAAAGCTATGGCTACACCTTC
.,TRBV7-9,TRBD2,TRBJ2-2,CASSDWTSGRRTNTGELFF,TGTGCCAGCAGCGATTGGACTAGCGGGAGGAGGACGAACACCGGGGAGCTGTTTTTT
many,TRBV19,.,TRBJ1-5,CASSQLRTVSYQPQHF,TGTGCCAGTAGTCAACTACGGACAGTATCGTATCAGCCCCAGCATTTT
.,TRBV2,.,TRBJ1-2,CASYGYTF,TGTGCCAGCTATGGCTACACCTTC
many,TRBV20-1,.,TRBJ1-4,CSARVQRQSNEKLFF,TGCAGTGCTAGAGTTCAGCGACAGAGTAATGAAAAACTGTTTTTT
many,TRBV19,.,TRBJ2-5,CASSIGDSQETQYF,TGTGCCAGTAGTATAGGAGACAGCCAAGAGACCCAGTACTTC
many,TRBV9,.,TRBJ1-2,CASSTDPGFGYGYTF,TGTGCCAGCAGCACCGACCCGGGTTTTGGCTATGGCTACACCTTC
many,TRBV7-2,.,TRBJ1-2,CASSSNRGLIGGYTF,TGTGCCAGCAGCTCCAACCGGGGCCTTATTGGGGGCTACACCTTC
many,TRBV9,.,TRBJ2-7,CASSVEGKGTSYEQYF,TGTGCCAGCAGCGTAGAGGGTAAAGGAACCTCCTACGAGCAGTACTTC
many,TRBV5-1,.,TRBJ2-2,CASSLPVTGELFF,TGCGCCAGCAGCTTACCCGTCACCGGGGAGCTGTTTTTT
many,TRBV5-5,.,TRBJ1-6,CASSFEGPGNSPLHF,TGTGCCAGCAGCTTTGAGGGGCCGGGAAATTCACCCCTCCACTTT
many,TRBV5-8,.,TRBJ2-5,CASSLGGTRLGGTQYF,TGTGCCAGCAGCTTGGGTGGGACACGGCTTGGCGGGACCCAGTACTTC
.,TRBV29-1,.,TRBJ1-3,CSVAGEVSGNTIYF,TGCAGCGTTGCAGGGGAGGTCTCTGGAAACACCATATATTTT
.,TRBV15,.,TRBJ1-5,CATRFVGGRDFNQPQHF,TGTGCCACAAGATTTGTCGGGGGGCGAGACTTTAATCAGCCCCAGCATTTT
many,TRBV30,.,TRBJ1-1,CAWSVNGGAFF,TGTGCCTGGAGTGTAAACGGGGGGGCTTTCTTT
.,TRBV7-9,TRBD1,TRBJ1-2,CASSSGQDNYGYTF,TGTGCCAGCAGCTCGGGACAGGATAACTATGGCTACACCTTC
many,TRBV20-1,.,TRBJ2-2,CSAIAEGLNTGELFF,TGCAGTGCAATAGCGGAGGGCCTAAACACCGGGGAGCTGTTTTTT
.,TRBV15,.,TRBJ2-5,CATSRSAMYQETQYF,TGTGCCACCAGCAGGAGCGCGATGTACCAAGAGACCCAGTACTTC
many,TRBV7-9,TRBD2,TRBJ2-7,CASSLPPPAGGYEQYF,TGTGCCAGCAGCTTACCACCCCCAGCGGGAGGCTACGAGCAGTACTTC
many,TRBV7-9,.,TRBJ1-4,CASSFFGATNEKLFF,TGTGCCAGCAGCTTTTTCGGTGCAACTAATGAAAAACTGTTTTTT
many,TRBV5-1,.,TRBJ2-2,CASSLAVGELFF,TGCGCCAGCAGCTTGGCCGTCGGGGAGCTGTTTTTT
few,TRBV7-2,.,TRBJ2-6,CASSLGSRVYGANVLTF,TGTGCCAGCAGCTTAGGTAGTAGGGTCTACGGGGCCAACGTCCTGACTTTC
once,TRBV7-9,.,TRBJ2-5,CASSLGALGEQYF,TGTGCCAGCAGCTTAGGGGCCCTGGGAGAGCAGTACTTC
.,TRBV19,.,TRBJ1-5,CASMTGGQPQHF,TGTGCCAGTATGACTGGGGGTCAGCCCCAGCATTTT
.,TRBV20-1,.,TRBJ1-5,CSASRTDGGPQHF,TGCAGTGCTTCCAGGACGGACGGTGGGCCCCAGCATTTT
many,TRBV2,.,TRBJ2-2,CASSPDTGRTGELFF,TGTGCCAGCAGTCCCGACACCGGCCGCACCGGGGAGCTGTTTTTT
.,TRBV20-1,TRBD2,TRBJ2-7,CSARPSGRYEQYF,TGCAGTGCCCGGCCTAGCGGGAGATACGAGCAGTACTTC
.,TRBV6-5,.,TRBJ2-5,CASSYETQYF,TGTGCCAGCAGTTACGAGACCCAGTACTTC
.,TRBV24-1,.,TRBJ1-1,CATSDAKAYTEAFF,TGTGCCACCAGTGATGCTAAAGCTTACACTGAAGCTTTCTTT
many,TRBV5-1,TRBD1,TRBJ2-7,CASSRDRSAYEQYF,TGCGCCAGCAGCAGGGACAGGAGTGCCTACGAGCAGTACTTC
.,TRBV7-8,TRBD2,TRBJ2-7,CASSYGGLAGFFSYEQYF,TGTGCCAGCAGCTATGGAGGCCTAGCGGGCTTTTTCTCCTACGAGCAGTACTTC
many,TRBV15,.,TRBJ1-5,CATSRTLNQPQHF,TGTGCCACCAGCAGAACCCTGAATCAGCCCCAGCATTTT
.,TRBV7-2,.,TRBJ1-1,CASSLGGRANTEAFF,TGTGCCAGCAGCTTAGGGGGCAGGGCGAACACTGAAGCTTTCTTT
many,TRBV24-1,TRBD2,TRBJ2-2,CATSIAGGNTGELFF,TGTGCCACCAGTATAGCGGGAGGGAACACCGGGGAGCTGTTTTTT
.,TRBV5-1,TRBD1,TRBJ1-1,CASTGTDLNTEAFF,TGCGCCAGCACCGGGACAGACCTGAACACTGAAGCTTTCTTT
many,TRBV9,.,TRBJ1-1,CASSSDIRGTEAFF,TGTGCCAGCAGCTCTGACATCCGCGGGACTGAAGCTTTCTTT